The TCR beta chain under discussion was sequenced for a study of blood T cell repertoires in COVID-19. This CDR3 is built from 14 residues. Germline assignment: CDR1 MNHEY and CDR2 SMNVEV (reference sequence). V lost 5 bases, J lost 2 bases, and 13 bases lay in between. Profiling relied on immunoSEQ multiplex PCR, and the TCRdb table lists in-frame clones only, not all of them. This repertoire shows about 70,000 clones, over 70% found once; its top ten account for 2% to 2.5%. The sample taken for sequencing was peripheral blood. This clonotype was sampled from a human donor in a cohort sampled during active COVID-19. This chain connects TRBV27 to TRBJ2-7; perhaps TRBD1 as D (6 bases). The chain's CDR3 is CASSLTGLPYEQYF. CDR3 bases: TGTGCCAGCAGTCTTACAGGGTTACCCTACGAGCAGTACTTC.